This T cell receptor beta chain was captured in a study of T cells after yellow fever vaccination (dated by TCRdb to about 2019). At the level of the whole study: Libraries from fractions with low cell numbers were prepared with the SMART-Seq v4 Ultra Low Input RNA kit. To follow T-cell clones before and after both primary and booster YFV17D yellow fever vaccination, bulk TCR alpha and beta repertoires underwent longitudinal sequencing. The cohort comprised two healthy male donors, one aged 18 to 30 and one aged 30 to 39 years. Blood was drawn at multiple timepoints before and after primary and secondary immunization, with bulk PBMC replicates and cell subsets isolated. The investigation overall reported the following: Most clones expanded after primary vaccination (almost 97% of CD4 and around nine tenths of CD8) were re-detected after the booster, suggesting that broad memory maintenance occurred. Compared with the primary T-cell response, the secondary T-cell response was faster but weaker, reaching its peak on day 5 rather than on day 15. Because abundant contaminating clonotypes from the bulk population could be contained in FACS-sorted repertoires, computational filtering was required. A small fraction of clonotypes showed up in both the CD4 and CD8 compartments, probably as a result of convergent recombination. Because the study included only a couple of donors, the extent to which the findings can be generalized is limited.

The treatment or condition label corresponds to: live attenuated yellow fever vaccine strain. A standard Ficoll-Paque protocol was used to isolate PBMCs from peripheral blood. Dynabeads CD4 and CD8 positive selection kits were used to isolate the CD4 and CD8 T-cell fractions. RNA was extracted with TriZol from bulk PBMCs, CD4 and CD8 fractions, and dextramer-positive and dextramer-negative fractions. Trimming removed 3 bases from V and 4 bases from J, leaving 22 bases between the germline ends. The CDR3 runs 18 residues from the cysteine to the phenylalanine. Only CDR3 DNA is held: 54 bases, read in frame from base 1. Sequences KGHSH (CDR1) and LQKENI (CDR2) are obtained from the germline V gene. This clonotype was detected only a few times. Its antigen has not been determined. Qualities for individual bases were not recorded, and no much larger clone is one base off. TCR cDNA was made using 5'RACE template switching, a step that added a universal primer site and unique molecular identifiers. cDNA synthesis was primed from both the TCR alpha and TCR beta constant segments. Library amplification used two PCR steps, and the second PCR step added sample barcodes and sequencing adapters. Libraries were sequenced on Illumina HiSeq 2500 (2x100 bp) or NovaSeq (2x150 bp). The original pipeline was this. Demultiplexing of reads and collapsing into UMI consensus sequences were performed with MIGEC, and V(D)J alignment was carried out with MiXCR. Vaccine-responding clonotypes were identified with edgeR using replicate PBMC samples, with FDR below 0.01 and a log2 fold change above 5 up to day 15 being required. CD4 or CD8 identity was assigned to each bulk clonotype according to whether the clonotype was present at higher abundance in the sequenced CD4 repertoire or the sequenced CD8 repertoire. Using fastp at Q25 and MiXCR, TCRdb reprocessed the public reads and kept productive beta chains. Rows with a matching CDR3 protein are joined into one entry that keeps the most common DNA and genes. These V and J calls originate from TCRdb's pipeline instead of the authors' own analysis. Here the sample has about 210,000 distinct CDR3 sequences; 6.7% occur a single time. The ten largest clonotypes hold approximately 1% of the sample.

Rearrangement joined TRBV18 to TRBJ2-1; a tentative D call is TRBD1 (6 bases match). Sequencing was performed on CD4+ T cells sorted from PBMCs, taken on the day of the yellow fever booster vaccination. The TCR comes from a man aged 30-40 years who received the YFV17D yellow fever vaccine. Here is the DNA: TGTGCCAGCTCACCTGGGCCCCTTGGACAGCTGGCTTACAATGAGCAGTTCTTC. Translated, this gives CASSPGPLGQLAYNEQFF.